Following are 24 T cell receptor beta chains from one sample sequenced in a study of T cell responses to AZD1222 COVID-19 vaccine. The data were produced by immunoSEQ multiplex PCR, yet TCRdb's version contains in-frame clones alone and is incomplete. The sample consists of 100,000 to 150,000 clones, just over 85% of them appearing once. The material was peripheral blood, obtained on day 0 of AZD1222 vaccination. The receptors stem from an adult in good health.

CDR3 bases: TGTGCCAGCAGCCTCCGGGACAGTAACACTGAAGCTTTCTTT. It yields the protein CASSLRDSNTEAFF. The chain uses TRBV3-1 (or the pseudogene TRBV3-2) and TRBJ1-1; 7 bases agree with TRBD1. CDR1 and CDR2 (germline): LGHDT, YNNKEL (reference sequence). J gave up 2 bases and V 4 bases, and 4 bases lay outside the gene matches. The CDR3 is 14 amino acids.

The V call is TRBV9, the J call TRBJ1-1, with D hard to call. Germline V gene data show CDR1 as SGDLS and CDR2 as YYNGEE. The CDR3 contains 13 residues. Trimming took 3 bases from V and 1 from J, leaving 7 bases between them. CDR3 nucleotides: TGTGCCAGCAGCGCTTACGGGAACACTGAAGCTTTCTTT. It specifies CASSAYGNTEAFF.

The chain carries TRBV24-1 and TRBJ1-2; 8 nucleotides align to TRBD1. CDR3 size: 13 residues. Per the germline V gene, CDR1 is KGHDR and CDR2 is SFDVKD. Trimming took 7 bases from V and 5 from J; bases not matched to a gene: 5. CDR3 bases: TGTGCCACCAGGGATACAGGGGGTTATGGCTACACCTTC. This translates into CATRDTGGYGYTF.

This chain connects TRBV9 to TRBJ2-5, with 9 bases aligning to TRBD2. This CDR3 has 17 amino acids. Germline V gene lookup returns CDR1 SGDLS and CDR2 YYNGEE. Trimming took 10 bases from V and 2 from J; bases not matched to a gene: 18. CDR3 nucleotide sequence: TGTGCCCGCTGGGTACGGCGGGGGGGTCCCTTACAAGAGACCCAGTACTTC. Translating it yields CARWVRRGGPLQETQYF.

In this sample, this clone turned up once. The chain recombines TRBV6-6 with TRBJ2-7; 12 bases fit TRBD1. The CDR3 has 15 residues. Trimming at V came to 6 bases and at J to 4 bases, leaving 7 bases not matched to a gene. Germline lookup yields CDR1 MNHNY and CDR2 SVGAGI (reference sequence). CDR3: CASSYTGQGAYEQYF. The CDR3, as DNA: TGTGCCAGCAGCTACACGGGACAGGGGGCGTACGAGCAGTACTTC.

V usage is TRBV2 and J usage is TRBJ2-3, with a weak D call TRBD1 (8 bases). V shed 11 bases and J shed 6 bases, with 24 bases lying between them. Looked up from germline, CDR1 is SNHLY and CDR2 is FYNNEI. The CDR3 totals 15 residues. CDR3 loop: CASQTLDRGGDTQYF. The DNA for the CDR3 is TGTGCCTCCCAAACCCTCGACAGGGGAGGGGATACGCAGTATTTT.

The V call is TRBV5-1, the J call TRBJ2-1; TRBD2 matches 8 bases. The CDR3 length is 16 residues. Trimming at V came to 0 bases and at J to 9 bases, leaving 11 bases not matched to a gene. The germline gives CDR1 SGHRS, CDR2 YFSETQ. The CDR3 region is CASSLVAGGSIGEQFF. The CDR3 region has the DNA TGCGCCAGCAGCTTGGTCGCGGGGGGATCTATAGGTGAGCAGTTCTTC.

The V gene is TRBV11-2, the J gene TRBJ1-5; TRBD1 might be the D (5 bases). With 0 bases removed from V and 5 bases from J, the gap between germline ends came to 11 bases. The CDR3 has 15 residues. Per the germline V gene, CDR1 is SGHAT and CDR2 is FQNNGV. CDR3 nucleotide sequence: TGTGCCAGCAGCTTAGATTGGAGGGGTGATCAGCCCCAGCATTTT. It specifies CASSLDWRGDQPQHF.

The chain is built from TRBV7-6 and TRBJ1-1; 9 bases map to TRBD1. The CDR3 contains 15 residues. V gave up 5 bases and J gave up 4 bases; unmatched junction bases: 8. Germline V gene data show CDR1 as SGHVS and CDR2 as FNYEAQ. The CDR3 bases are TGTGCCAGCAGCCAGCTGACAGGGGGAGGCACTGAAGCTTTCTTT. This codes for CASSQLTGGGTEAFF.

This clone was picked up one time. CDR3 sequence (DNA): TGTGCCAGTAGTCGGTCGACTGGGACTGGAAACACCATATATTTT. Amino acids: CASSRSTGTGNTIYF. The chain links TRBV19 to TRBJ1-3; D is ambiguous. The CDR3 is 15 residues long. Germline loops: CDR1 LNHDA, CDR2 SQIVND (reference sequence). Trimming took off 5 bases at V and 2 bases at J, with 13 bases between the two ends.

The rearrangement links TRBV16 to TRBJ2-1; D call uncertain. CDR3 size: 14 residues. V lost 2 bases and J 8 bases, leaving 13 bases between the germline ends. Germline CDR1 KGHSY, CDR2 FQNENV. Here the CDR3 DNA reads TGTGCCAGCAGCCAACGACCCGCCCGGGATGAGCAGTTCTTC. The encoded protein is CASSQRPARDEQFF.

The chain links TRBV19 to TRBJ2-7; 9 nucleotides match TRBD1. The ends lost 3 bases at V and 3 bases at J; junction bases unmatched: 3. The CDR3 runs 14 residues. CDR1 LNHDA and CDR2 SQIVND come from the germline V gene (reference sequence). The CDR3 region is CASSIGTGNYEQYF. The CDR3 DNA reads TGTGCCAGTAGTATCGGGACAGGGAACTACGAGCAGTACTTC.

The rearrangement uses TRBV28 and TRBJ1-2; D might be TRBD1 (5 bases). The V and J ends lost 7 bases and 2 bases respectively, with 14 bases between them. Germline V gene sequence: CDR1 MDHEN, CDR2 SYDVKM. This CDR3 comprises 14 residues. CDR3 protein: CASNFLGGNYGYTF. CDR3 DNA: TGTGCCAGCAACTTTCTCGGGGGGAACTATGGCTACACCTTC.

This clone was seen just once. V is TRBV28 and J is TRBJ2-3; D might be TRBD1 (5 bases). The CDR3 spans 16 residues. V dropped 7 bases and J dropped 4 bases, with 21 bases sitting between them. Germline V CDR1 and CDR2: MDHEN, SYDVKM. CDR3 residues: CASKEQVPRSADTQYF. CDR3 DNA: TGTGCCAGCAAAGAACAGGTCCCTCGGTCCGCAGATACGCAGTATTTT.

The CDR3 DNA reads TGTGCCAGCAGTCGGGACAGGGTTATAGAGCCCCAGCATTTT. It is translated as CASSRDRVIEPQHF. The chain has TRBV2 and TRBJ1-5, with TRBD1 matching over 9 bases. CDR3 size: 14 residues. Trimming at V came to 5 bases and at J to 8 bases, leaving 7 bases not matched to a gene. Germline V gene data show CDR1 as SNHLY and CDR2 as FYNNEI.

In this sample, this clone turned up once. The J gene is TRBJ2-5, the V gene TRBV6-2 or TRBV6-3; D not resolved. CDR1 MNHEY and CDR2 SVGEGT come from the germline V gene. CDR3 size: 13 residues. V lost 1 base to trimming and J lost 2 bases, with 5 bases between them. The CDR3 sequence is CASSYLQQETQYF. In DNA, the CDR3 is TGTGCCAGCAGTTACTTACAGCAAGAGACCCAGTACTTC.

The chain links TRBV5-4 to TRBJ2-4, with D possibly matching TRBD1 (5 bases). The V gene lost 4 bases and the J gene lost 6 bases, with 17 bases spanning the gap. CDR3 length: 15 residues. Germline values: CDR1 SGHNT, CDR2 YYREEE (reference sequence). The CDR3 DNA sequence: TGTGCCAGCAGCGGCTCCCCTACCCAGGGAAACATTCAGTACTTC. Its translation is CASSGSPTQGNIQYF.

The rearrangement links TRBV18 to TRBJ1-1; D gene ambiguous. This CDR3 contains 15 residues. The germline V and J ends were trimmed by 2 bases and 1 base, with 11 bases remaining between them. Germline loops: CDR1 KGHSH, CDR2 LQKENI. This CDR3 is CASSPGSLQNTEAFF. DNA of the CDR3: TGTGCCAGCTCACCAGGGTCCTTACAGAACACTGAAGCTTTCTTT.

The gene calls are TRBV3-1 (or the pseudogene TRBV3-2) and TRBJ1-1, with D perhaps TRBD1 (6 bases). Trimming stripped 3 bases from V and 3 bases from J, with 11 bases between. Germline CDR1 and CDR2: LGHDT and YNNKEL (reference sequence). The CDR3 is 14 residues long. In nucleotides, the CDR3 is TGTGCCAGCAGCCACGCAGGGGTCGACACTGAAGCTTTCTTT. Its protein product is CASSHAGVDTEAFF.

The CDR3 protein is CASSLVNANYGYTF. The CDR3 DNA reads as TGCGCCAGCAGCTTGGTCAACGCTAACTATGGCTACACCTTC. The chain couples TRBV5-1 to TRBJ1-2; no definite D call. The CDR3 has 14 amino acids. The V gene lost 0 bases and the J gene lost 0 bases, with 6 bases spanning the gap. In germline, CDR1 is SGHRS, CDR2 YFSETQ.

The chain couples TRBV4-3 to TRBJ2-1; the D is unclear. From germline, CDR1 is LGHNA and CDR2 YSLEER. The CDR3 totals 14 residues. V lost 0 bases and J 0 bases, leaving 3 bases between the germline ends. The CDR3 bases are TGCGCCAGCAGCCAAGATCCCTCCTACAATGAGCAGTTCTTC. As protein: CASSQDPSYNEQFF.

This clone occurred once. The rearrangement links TRBV28 to TRBJ2-5; D not resolved. The V gene lost 5 bases and the J gene lost 2 bases, with 6 bases spanning the gap. CDR1 is MDHEN, CDR2 SYDVKM, per germline. This CDR3 has 12 residues. The CDR3 is CASSPPQETQYF. Here the CDR3 DNA reads TGTGCCAGCAGTCCACCACAAGAGACCCAGTACTTC.

The V and J genes are TRBV6-2 or TRBV6-3 and TRBJ1-2, with 7 bases lining up with TRBD1. CDR1 and CDR2 (germline): MNHEY, SVGEGT. V lost 6 bases, J lost 7 bases, and 8 bases stayed unmatched. The CDR3 has 13 residues. In DNA, the CDR3 is TGTGCCAGCAGCCTTGGGACAGTCTCTGGCTACACCTTC. This codes for CASSLGTVSGYTF.

The chain uses TRBV7-2 and TRBJ1-1; 9 positions agree with TRBD1. The V gene end was trimmed by 6 bases and the J gene end by 3 bases; junction bases not matched to a gene: 17. From germline, CDR1 is SGHTA and CDR2 FQGNSA. This CDR3 spans 18 amino acids. The CDR3 here is CASRRGGGQGTADTEAFF. The CDR3 DNA is TGTGCCAGCAGGAGGGGGGGCGGACAGGGGACGGCGGACACTGAAGCTTTCTTT.